Each of the 7 T cell receptor beta chains below was sequenced from the same sample in a study of control samples from healthy donors and cancer patients (dated by TCRdb to the early 2020s). Library preparation was by the immunoSEQ multiplex PCR assay. Held by TCRdb, this immuneACCESS table contains in-frame sequences only and omits some clones. Under half of the omission traces to an unresolved V gene where checked; the cause of the rest is unknown. Across this sample there are approximately 87,000 clones, with 91% seen only once. The top ten hold 17% of the sample. The source material was blood. The receptors derive from a man in his forties or fifties in good health.

This chain connects TRBV10-3 to TRBJ1-1; D uncertain. Trimming left V 0 bases short and J 1 base short, with 9 bases between. Germline lookup yields CDR1 ENHRY and CDR2 SYGVKD. The CDR3 runs to 15 residues. CDR3 DNA: TGTGCCATCAGTGAGTCAATATTCACGAACACTGAAGCTTTCTTT. Protein: CAISESIFTNTEAFF.

The rearrangement links TRBV19 to TRBJ1-1, with D perhaps matching TRBD1 (5 bases). Trimming left V 3 bases short and J 12 bases short, with 17 bases between. CDR1 and CDR2 (germline): LNHDA, SQIVND (reference sequence). The CDR3 consists of 13 residues. The CDR3 here is CASSIDSQSAPFF. The CDR3 coding sequence is TGTGCCAGTAGTATCGACAGCCAAAGCGCCCCTTTCTTT.

The chain joins TRBV30 to TRBJ1-3; D gene ambiguous. From germline, CDR1 is GTSNPN and CDR2 SVGIG (reference sequence). The CDR3 is 13 residues long. V lost 4 bases and J lost 1, with 8 bases in between. The CDR3 sequence is CAWTTGSGNTIYF. The CDR3 region has the DNA TGTGCCTGGACAACGGGATCTGGAAACACCATATATTTT.

CDR3 DNA: TGTGCCAGCAGCTCGCCTGTGGGGGCGAACACAGATACGCAGTATTTT. Its protein is CASSSPVGANTDTQYF. The chain couples TRBV11-2 to TRBJ2-3; D may be TRBD1 (6 bases). V was trimmed by 4 bases and J by 2 bases, leaving 16 bases between them. In germline, CDR1 is SGHAT, CDR2 FQNNGV. The CDR3 has 16 residues.

The chain has TRBV15 and TRBJ1-5, with D possibly being TRBD1 (5 bases). Germline V gene lookup returns CDR1 LNHNV and CDR2 YYDKDF (reference sequence). The CDR3 sequence is 15 residues long. V was clipped by 9 bases and J by 2 bases, with 17 bases between them. CDR3 nucleotides: TGTGCCACGAAGTATGGGGGTATTGGCAATCAGCCCCAGCATTTT. Translated: CATKYGGIGNQPQHF.

The chain employs TRBV5-8 and TRBJ1-2; the D gene is possibly TRBD1 (5 bases). The CDR3 is made up of 15 amino acids. The germline V gene has CDR1 SGHTS and CDR2 YDEGEE. The V end lost 3 bases, the J end lost 3 bases, and 15 bases lay between the germline ends. CDR3 region: CASSSTGTFDYGYTF. CDR3 DNA sequence: TGTGCCAGCAGCTCAACCGGGACGTTCGACTATGGCTACACCTTC.

The chain has TRBV12-3 or TRBV12-4 and TRBJ1-5, with 7 bases lining up with TRBD1. Trimming cost V 6 bases and J 7 bases; bases outside gene matches: 6. The CDR3 is 13 amino acids. The CDR3 bases are TGTGCCAGCAGGACAGGGTCCCAACAGCCCCAGCATTTT. It encodes CASRTGSQQPQHF.